The TCR delta chain described here comes from a study of fetal and pediatric gammadelta thymocytes (dated by TCRdb to between 2021 and 2022). Regarding the complete study: The bulk gammadelta thymocyte repertoires, which combined previously published data with newly generated, unpublished data, were used to reinforce a single-cell study of gammadelta thymocyte development. The set of bulk gammadelta thymocyte repertoires included approximately ten subjects in total: 3 fetal thymus donors and 7 pediatric thymus donors. Previously published data (refs 27,28) and unpublished data were combined in the bulk gammadelta thymocyte repertoires. Bulk TCR repertoire data were included to raise the number of subjects and reinforce the CDR3 publicity analysis. Points the paper makes about the study in general: Fetal gammadelta thymocyte repertoires were previously reported to be enriched for TRDV2, TRGV8 and TRGV9 usage, low N additions and public CDR3s compared with post-natal repertoires.

Staining of thymocytes was performed with Zombie NIR viability dye and with antibodies against CD3 (UCHT1), TCRgammadelta (11F2), TCRVgamma9 (IMMU360) and TCRVdelta2 (IMMU389). Bulk TRD and TRG CDR3 repertoires were produced separately from sorted Vgamma9Vdelta2 and nonVgamma9Vdelta2 gammadelta thymocytes taken from human fetal and pediatric thymuses. Children undergoing cardiac surgery in Belgium were the source of the pediatric thymus tissue. Pediatric thymus donors in the study were aged between 1 and 11 years. As previously described, thymic cell suspensions were prepared from both fetal and post-natal thymuses. NonVgamma9Vdelta2 thymocytes were sorted as CD3+ gammadeltaTCR+ cells that did not have the Vgamma9+Vdelta2+ phenotype. Cells were sorted on a FACS Aria III cell sorter (BD Biosciences). By share, this clone ranks as medium-sized (0.01 to 0.1%). No antigen is known for it. Per-nucleotide qualities are absent, and no much larger clonotype sits a single base away.

Sequenced using an Illumina MiSeq. The paper's data handling went like this. For the publicity analysis, the Vgamma9Vdelta2 and nonVgamma9Vdelta2 bulk CDR3 files from each subject were merged to form one combined repertoire per subject. CDR3 publicity was scored from 0 to 19 by checking each amino acid sequence across 9 single-cell datasets and 10 bulk repertoires, using base R and dplyr. TCRdb called clones from the public reads with CATT, and repeated DNA sequences were later combined into one row. For this entry, the V and J calls and clone size follow TCRdb and not the study's own pipeline. Present in this sample are almost 2,000 delta-chain clones, around 25% of which were seen just once. The ten largest clones represent 4% to 5.5% of the sample. Germline trimming amounts to 7 bases on V and 1 base on J, with 15 as the count of junction bases outside the gene matches. For CDR1 and CDR2, the germline V gene lists TSWWSYY and QGS. The CDR3 covers 19 residues, taking in both the cysteine and the phenylalanine. Only the CDR3 DNA is retained, 57 bases long and in frame from the first base.

The chain uses TRDV1 and TRDJ1; TRDD3 agrees with 13 junctional bases. The clonotype comes from a child who underwent cardiac surgery and was recorded as healthy. Sequenced: non-Vgamma9Vdelta2 gamma-delta T cells from the thymus. Interpreted using the paper, the cell subset or site label stands for: CD3+gammadeltaTCR+ thymocytes not co-expressing Vgamma9 and Vdelta2. The DNA sequence is TGTGCTCTTGACGTTGGAGTACTGGGGGATACGTTTCGCACCGATAAACTCATCTTT. Translation gives CALDVGVLGDTFRTDKLIF.